These 27 T cell receptor beta chains came from one sample sequenced in a study of spatial heterogeneity in lung cancer. TCRdb analysed the 5' RACE reads with MiXCR anew, one entry per CDR3 protein. The sample consists of about 92,000 distinct CDR3 sequences, over 9.5% of them appearing once. Time point: sample taken at primary tumor resection. No cells were sorted before sequencing. The whole RNA sequenced was extracted from tumor, nontumor lung or frozen PBMC. Here the sequenced sample was PBMCs, taken at surgery. These receptors were collected from a male donor with early-stage non-small cell lung cancer.

The rearrangement links TRBV5-1 to TRBJ2-5; D gene ambiguous. Trimming shortened V by 1 base and J by 1 base, and 14 bases separated the two germline ends. CDR3 size: 16 residues. CDR1 and CDR2 from the germline V gene are SGHRS and YFSETQ. The CDR3 DNA sequence: TGCGCCAGCAGCTTGTCACAGCTGTTAGGCCAAGAGACCCAGTACTTC. Protein sequence: CASSLSQLLGQETQYF.

The table lists this clonotype with a few counts. The V gene is TRBV7-3, the J gene TRBJ2-1; 11 bases agree with TRBD2. This CDR3 comprises 15 residues. Germline V lookup: CDR1 SGHTA, CDR2 FQGTGA. V was pared by 0 bases and J by 10 bases, with 5 bases of the junction left unmatched. The CDR3 sequence is CASSLTLTSGGEQFF. The CDR3 bases are TGTGCCAGCAGCTTAACCCTAACTAGCGGGGGCGAGCAGTTCTTC.

This clonotype was seen only a few times. This rearrangement joins TRBV6-1 to TRBJ2-3, with D perhaps TRBD2 (6 bases). V lost 4 bases and J 0 bases, leaving 11 bases between the germline ends. Germline V gene lookup returns CDR1 MNHNS and CDR2 SASEGT. The CDR3 length is 15 residues. CDR3 amino acids: CASSVFGLSTDTQYF. CDR3 nucleotide sequence: TGTGCCAGCAGTGTATTTGGACTAAGCACAGATACGCAGTATTTT.

This chain links TRBV20-1 with TRBJ2-5; the D is unclear. The V and J ends lost 1 base and 7 bases respectively, with 19 bases between them. The germline V gene has CDR1 DFQATT and CDR2 SNEGSKA (reference sequence). The CDR3 is 15 amino acids. The CDR3 protein is CSARVRTPLVATQYF. The CDR3 DNA sequence: TGCAGTGCTAGAGTGAGAACCCCCTTAGTGGCGACCCAGTACTTC.

This clonotype was counted only a few times. The chain is built from TRBV6-5 and TRBJ2-1, with 10 bases matching TRBD2. Germline V CDR1 and CDR2: MNHEY, SVGAGI. This CDR3 contains 17 residues. After removal of 0 bases from V and 1 base from J, the junction contained 3 bases not matched to a gene. The CDR3 here is CASSYSSGGLSYNEQFF. CDR3 in DNA: TGTGCCAGCAGTTACTCTAGCGGGGGGTTGTCCTACAATGAGCAGTTCTTC.

The rearrangement links TRBV30 to TRBJ2-3; D is unresolved. CDR1 GTSNPN and CDR2 SVGIG come from the germline V gene (reference sequence). The V and J ends lost 2 bases and 2 bases respectively, with 2 bases between them. The CDR3 spans 11 residues. The CDR3 region is CAWSNTDTQYF. The CDR3 bases are TGTGCCTGGAGTAACACAGATACGCAGTATTTT.

The genes are TRBV5-5 and TRBJ1-2; D is ambiguous. Germline values: CDR1 SGHKS, CDR2 YYEKEE (reference sequence). The CDR3 covers 15 residues. Trimming pared 5 bases from V and 4 bases from J, leaving 18 bases between. CDR3 sequence: CASSQNTYPTYGYTF. The CDR3 DNA sequence: TGTGCCAGCAGTCAAAACACCTATCCGACCTATGGCTACACCTTC.

This clonotype showed up just a few times. Compared with germline, one end of the junction differs, possibly owing to a read error. The rearrangement links TRBV9 to TRBJ1-6; D perhaps matches TRBD1 (5 bases). This CDR3 contains 15 residues. Germline CDR1 is SGDLS and CDR2 is YYNGEE. This CDR3 is CASSVATGGNSSLHF. CDR3 nucleotide sequence: TGTGCCAGCAGCGTAGCTACAGGAGGAAATTCATCCCTCCACTTT.

V is TRBV7-8 and J is TRBJ2-5, with 7 bases identical to TRBD1. Germline V gene data show CDR1 as SGHVS and CDR2 as FQNEAQ. J lost 6 bases, V lost 5 bases, and 6 bases had no gene match. CDR3 length equals 13 residues. The CDR3 loop reads CASSPDRDQTQYF. The CDR3 DNA follows: TGTGCCAGCAGCCCCGACAGGGATCAGACCCAGTACTTC.

This clonotype was counted many times. The chain is built from TRBV6-2 or TRBV6-3 and TRBJ2-1; 7 positions agree with TRBD1. CDR1 and CDR2 (germline): MNHEY, SVGEGT. V gave up 4 bases and J gave up 7 bases; unmatched junction bases: 7. The CDR3 contains 14 residues. CDR3 protein: CASSFLGQANEQFF. The DNA for the CDR3 is TGTGCCAGCAGTTTCCTCGGACAGGCAAATGAGCAGTTCTTC.

The chain uses TRBV6-2 or TRBV6-3 and TRBJ2-1; D is unresolved. Germline V gene data show CDR1 as MNHEY and CDR2 as SVGEGT. Trimming stripped 8 bases from V and 7 bases from J, with 18 bases between. The CDR3 contains 14 residues. This chain's CDR3 is CASHGVLVWNEQFF. CDR3 nucleotide sequence: TGTGCCAGCCACGGTGTCCTTGTGTGGAATGAGCAGTTCTTC.

The rearrangement uses TRBV28 and TRBJ2-2; 7 nucleotides line up with TRBD1. CDR3 length: 15 residues. Germline lookup yields CDR1 MDHEN and CDR2 SYDVKM. Trimming cost V 5 bases and J 4 bases; bases outside gene matches: 7. DNA of the CDR3: TGTGCCAGCAGTCCGACAGGGCCCCTCACCGGGGAGCTGTTTTTT. It encodes CASSPTGPLTGELFF.

This clonotype has a handful of counts. The chain combines TRBV9 with TRBJ2-1; tentatively, D is TRBD1 (5 bases). The CDR3 is 15 residues long. V was clipped by 1 base and J by 7 bases, with 15 bases between them. CDR1 and CDR2 (germline): SGDLS, YYNGEE. The CDR3 loop reads CASSVKGDWANEQFF. CDR3 sequence (DNA): TGTGCCAGCAGCGTAAAAGGGGATTGGGCTAATGAGCAGTTCTTC.

This clonotype showed up just a few times. This sequence joins TRBV10-3 and TRBJ2-5, with 7 bases identical to TRBD1. The CDR3 has 14 amino acids. With 7 bases clipped from V and 5 bases from J, the junction kept 10 bases outside the gene matches. Germline values: CDR1 ENHRY, CDR2 SYGVKD. The CDR3 region has the DNA TGTGCCATCACCAAAGACAGGGATGGGGAGACCCAGTACTTC. It specifies CAITKDRDGETQYF.

This clonotype was detected many times. The chain couples TRBV28 to TRBJ2-7; TRBD2 agrees at 15 bases. The CDR3 sequence is 15 residues long. Germline V gives CDR1 MDHEN, CDR2 SYDVKM. Trimming took 5 bases from V and 3 from J; bases not matched to a gene: 2. The CDR3 protein is CASSRTSGGVYEQYF. CDR3 in DNA: TGTGCCAGCAGTAGGACTAGCGGGGGGGTCTACGAGCAGTACTTC.

V gene TRBV27 combines with J gene TRBJ2-2, with 12 bases that match TRBD1. Germline CDR1 reads MNHEY; CDR2 reads SMNVEV (reference sequence). CDR3 size: 16 residues. Trimming at V came to 2 bases and at J to 7 bases, leaving 5 bases not matched to a gene. The CDR3 region has the DNA TGTGCCAGCAGTTTACGGGGACAGGGGGCAGGCGGGGAGCTGTTTTTT. This translates into CASSLRGQGAGGELFF.

This clonotype occurred many times. The chain couples TRBV12-3 or TRBV12-4 to TRBJ1-1; perhaps TRBD1 as D (6 bases). Trimming pared 9 bases from V and 4 bases from J, leaving 15 bases between. The CDR3 contains 13 residues. The CDR3 reads CASRRGASTEAFF. The DNA for the CDR3 is TGTGCCAGTCGGAGGGGGGCGAGCACTGAAGCTTTCTTT.

There are a few counts of this clonotype. The chain uses TRBV5-1 and TRBJ2-2; a weak D match, TRBD2 (6 bases). This CDR3 is 15 amino acids long. Trimming shortened V by 4 bases and J by 6 bases, and 16 bases separated the two germline ends. CDR1 SGHRS and CDR2 YFSETQ come from the germline V gene. The CDR3 loop is CASSPFGSGPGELFF. CDR3 DNA sequence: TGCGCCAGCAGCCCTTTCGGGAGTGGGCCCGGGGAGCTGTTTTTT.

This clonotype was counted at least ten times. This chain connects TRBV29-1 to TRBJ2-1; D not certain. The V gene lost 0 bases and the J gene lost 0 bases, with 12 bases spanning the gap. The length of the CDR3 is 16 residues. Per the germline V gene, CDR1 is SQVTM and CDR2 is ANQGSEA. The CDR3 spells CSVEDRDHSSYNEQFF. The CDR3 bases are TGCAGCGTTGAAGATCGAGATCACAGCTCCTACAATGAGCAGTTCTTC.

This clonotype has a handful of counts. The V gene is TRBV5-1, the J gene TRBJ2-5; 11 nucleotides line up with TRBD1. The CDR3 has 14 amino acids. Per the germline V gene, CDR1 is SGHRS and CDR2 is YFSETQ. J lost 3 bases, V lost 4 bases, and 2 bases had no gene match. The chain's CDR3 is CASSMGQGEETQYF. Written as DNA, the CDR3 is TGCGCCAGCAGCATGGGACAGGGGGAAGAGACCCAGTACTTC.

The rearrangement links TRBV4-3 to TRBJ2-7; D is possibly TRBD1 (6 bases). The CDR3 totals 15 residues. V gave up 5 bases and J gave up 2 bases, with 16 bases separating them. CDR1 LGHNA and CDR2 YSLEER come from the germline V gene. CDR3 residues: CASSIDRQGPYEQYF. The CDR3 region has the DNA TGCGCCAGCAGCATCGACAGGCAGGGTCCCTACGAGCAGTACTTC.

This clonotype was picked up a small number of times. The chain uses TRBV6-6 and TRBJ2-7; D might be TRBD1 (6 bases). Germline loops: CDR1 MNHNY, CDR2 SVGAGI (reference sequence). The CDR3 sequence is 13 residues long. V was pared by 5 bases and J by 4 bases, with 12 bases between. This CDR3 reads CASSQQGGYEQYF. CDR3 sequence (DNA): TGTGCCAGCAGTCAGCAAGGGGGTTACGAGCAGTACTTC.

There are a few counts of this clonotype. J is TRBJ2-5 and V is TRBV7-9; 8 nucleotides line up with TRBD2. After removal of 2 bases from V and 5 bases from J, the junction contained 7 bases not matched to a gene. Germline V gene data show CDR1 as SEHNR and CDR2 as FQNEAQ (reference sequence). This CDR3 contains 15 residues. CDR3 DNA: TGTGCCAGCAGCTTATTGTCGGGAGGGGAGGAGACCCAGTACTTC. Residues: CASSLLSGGEETQYF.

The chain links TRBV3-1 to TRBJ2-3; D tentatively reads TRBD1 or TRBD2 (6 bases each). The CDR3 is 16 amino acids. V gave up 0 bases and J gave up 8 bases, with 18 bases separating them. Germline V CDR1 and CDR2: LGHDT, YNNKEL (reference sequence). The chain's CDR3 is CASSQDFGGRLGTQYF. The CDR3 nucleotides are TGTGCCAGCAGCCAAGATTTCGGGGGCCGCCTCGGTACGCAGTATTTT.

In its sample, this clonotype was seen a few times. The rearrangement uses TRBV5-1 and TRBJ1-1; 10 bases are a match to TRBD1. Trimming took 3 bases from V and 2 from J; bases not matched to a gene: 4. Germline CDR1 reads SGHRS; CDR2 reads YFSETQ. CDR3 size: 15 residues. This chain's CDR3 is CASSSTGGLNTEAFF. For the CDR3, the DNA is TGCGCCAGCAGCTCGACAGGGGGCCTCAACACTGAAGCTTTCTTT.

Ten or more counts support this clonotype. The chain combines TRBV18 with TRBJ1-2, with no clear D. The ends were cut back, 0 bases at V and 0 bases at J, with 8 bases in the middle. The CDR3 has 15 amino acids. Germline lookup yields CDR1 KGHSH and CDR2 LQKENI. The CDR3 coding sequence is TGTGCCAGCTCACCACCGGCGGGGACTAACTATGGCTACACCTTC. Its translation is CASSPPAGTNYGYTF.

A single count supports this clonotype. V usage is TRBV18 and J usage is TRBJ1-1, with 8 bases fitting TRBD1. The CDR3 has 14 amino acids. Germline-derived CDR1 and CDR2 are KGHSH and LQKENI. The V segment lost 2 bases and the J segment 7 bases; nucleotides outside the gene matches: 6. The CDR3 loop is CASSPVSTGVEAFF. CDR3 coding DNA: TGTGCCAGCTCACCAGTATCGACAGGGGTTGAAGCTTTCTTT. Combining the CDR3 with reference TRBV18 and TRBJ1-1 gives the whole variable domain NAGVMQNPRHLVRRRGQEARLRCSPMKGHSHVYWYRQLPEEGLKFMVYLQKENIIDESGMPKERFSAEFPKEGPSILRIQQVVRGDSAAYFCASSPVSTGVEAFFGQGTRLTVV.